This TCR beta chain is drawn from a study of cytomegalovirus exposure and HLA in healthy donors. Study-wide points: An ancestry cluster, one associated with Asian ancestry, reportedly showed fewer N-insertions than the approximately 650-donor mean in a later analysis. The authors reported that TCR beta sequences could predict HLA-A and HLA-B alleles. These predictions were accurate for most subjects in the first cohort. Earlier analysis found most TCR beta V segments productive about 87% or about 30% of the time.

As concerns this clone: Its antigen is still unknown.

Use of 60 Vbeta and 13 Jbeta primers characterized the PCR. Authors' data handling: There were about 80 million unique TCR beta chains by a later count, and approximately 10 million of them were shared. The repertoire was sequenced with immunoSEQ multiplex PCR; TCRdb's copy has only in-frame clones and lacks some. D and trimming were read from the DNA, whereas the V and J calls and clone size are those reported in that table. Of some 220,000 clones listed, approximately 84% are singletons. Trimming took 0 bases from V and 8 from J, leaving 10 bases between them. The CDR3 runs to 13 residues. Germline-derived CDR1 and CDR2 are SGHAT and FQNNGV.

Material: PBMCs. The receptor's source is a woman between 40 and 50 years old in good health and CMV-seronegative. The V gene is TRBV11-2, the J gene TRBJ2-5; TRBD1 is a possible D gene (5 bases). CDR3 DNA sequence: TGTGCCAGCAGCTTAGATCAGGGAAGAACCCAGTACTTC. Protein sequence: CASSLDQGRTQYF.